What follows are 21 T cell receptor beta chains derived from one specimen sequenced in a study of glioma-infiltrating T cells after dendritic cell vaccination. Time point: after dendritic cell vaccination, including at tumor progression/relapse. Sequenced by immunoSEQ multiplex PCR; TCRdb stores in-frame clones only, minus some. The profile covers around 90,000 clones, with around four fifths appearing a single time and approximately 2% taken by the ten largest. Sequenced material: blood, taken after dendritic cell vaccination. The receptor set was obtained from a human donor with glioblastoma.

V is TRBV18 and J is TRBJ1-5; TRBD1 agrees at 7 bases. V was pared by 6 bases and J by 0 bases, with 14 bases of the junction left unmatched. CDR1 and CDR2 (germline): KGHSH, LQKENI. This CDR3 contains 18 residues. The CDR3, as DNA: TGTGCCAGCTCGCTAACAGGGGACAGTCGCTATAGCAATCAGCCCCAGCATTTT. Its protein product is CASSLTGDSRYSNQPQHF.

The count of this clone is one. CDR3 protein: CASSLRQNKNIQYF. For the CDR3, the DNA is TGCGCCAGCAGCTTACGACAGAACAAAAACATTCAGTACTTC. This chain joins TRBV5-1 and TRBJ2-4, with D possibly TRBD1 on 5 matching bases. Germline CDR1 SGHRS, CDR2 YFSETQ. Trimming stripped 2 bases from V and 3 bases from J, with 9 bases between. CDR3 size: 14 residues.

The V and J genes are TRBV10-3 and TRBJ2-7; 8 positions match TRBD1. Germline V gene sequence: CDR1 ENHRY, CDR2 SYGVKD. The CDR3 runs 13 residues. The V and J ends lost 4 bases and 4 bases, in that order; junction bases with no gene match: 3. CDR3 nucleotide sequence: TGTGCCATCAGTGCGCGGACAGGGTACGAGCAGTACGTC. Its protein is CAISARTGYEQYV.

This clone was seen a handful of times. This chain joins TRBV27 and TRBJ1-1; the D is unclear. In germline, CDR1 is MNHEY, CDR2 SMNVEV (reference sequence). V gave up 3 bases and J gave up 6 bases, with 14 bases separating them. The CDR3 has 14 residues. CDR3 region: CASSLFIRGPEAFF. CDR3 sequence (DNA): TGTGCCAGCAGTTTGTTTATTCGCGGCCCTGAAGCTTTCTTT.

This clone was recorded once. The rearrangement uses TRBV5-4 and TRBJ2-5; TRBD2 might be the D (5 bases). CDR1 and CDR2 (germline): SGHNT, YYREEE (reference sequence). Trimming took off 1 base at V and 0 bases at J, with 7 bases between the two ends. The CDR3 totals 14 residues. CDR3 in DNA: TGTGCCAGCAGCTTGTCAGCGGACCAAGAGACCCAGTACTTC. It translates to CASSLSADQETQYF.

There are a few counts of this clone. The chain combines TRBV5-4 with TRBJ2-1; D perhaps matches TRBD2 (6 bases). The germline V gene encodes CDR1 SGHNT and CDR2 YYREEE (reference sequence). The germline V and J ends were trimmed by 2 bases and 9 bases, with 18 bases remaining between them. CDR3 length: 15 residues. The chain's CDR3 is CASSLSTLANSEQFF. The CDR3 DNA is TGTGCCAGCAGCTTAAGTACCCTAGCGAATAGTGAGCAGTTCTTC.

This rearrangement joins TRBV6-1 to TRBJ1-1, with 8 nucleotides matching TRBD1. J gave up 5 bases and V 8 bases, and 13 bases lay outside the gene matches. The CDR3 runs to 15 residues. Per the germline V gene, CDR1 is MNHNS and CDR2 is SASEGT. Here the CDR3 DNA reads TGTGCCAGCCCGACGGATGGCAGGGGGCCGACTGAAGCTTTCTTT. Protein: CASPTDGRGPTEAFF.

In its sample, this clone was seen a few times. This chain joins TRBV27 and TRBJ2-7; D not resolved. Deletions cut 5 bases from V and 6 bases from J, with 14 bases between. The CDR3 totals 13 residues. Germline values: CDR1 MNHEY, CDR2 SMNVEV (reference sequence). CDR3 nucleotides: TGTGCCAGCAGTCCATCTTCGCGATTCGAGCAGTACTTC. Translated: CASSPSSRFEQYF.

The chain combines TRBV29-1 with TRBJ1-2; tentative D call: TRBD1 (5 bases). V shed 7 bases and J shed 2 bases, with 17 bases lying between them. Looked up from germline, CDR1 is SQVTM and CDR2 is ANQGSEA. The CDR3 contains 14 residues. CDR3 sequence reads: CSALRGQPNYGYTF. The CDR3 DNA is TGCAGCGCCCTAAGGGGCCAGCCAAACTATGGCTACACCTTC.

This clone was recorded only once. V and J are TRBV5-6 and TRBJ2-7; no clear D gene. V was shortened by 5 bases and J by 0 bases, with 12 bases between the two germline ends. This CDR3 is 14 amino acids long. Per the germline V gene, CDR1 is SGHDT and CDR2 is YYEEEE. CDR3 bases: TGTGCCAGCAGTGAAAAAGCGAGCTCCTACGAGCAGTACGTC. It codes for CASSEKASSYEQYV.

The rearrangement joins TRBV9 to TRBJ1-6, with 10 nucleotides matching TRBD1. Per the germline V gene, CDR1 is SGDLS and CDR2 is YYNGEE. This CDR3 has 14 residues. Trimming took 6 bases from V and 8 from J; bases not matched to a gene: 5. CDR3 in DNA: TGTGCCAGCAATCGGGACAGGGGTCATTCACCCCTCCACTTT. Its translation: CASNRDRGHSPLHF.

This clone has a handful of counts. Other DNA sequences of this sample code for an identical CDR3. The rearrangement uses TRBV2 and TRBJ2-1; the match to TRBD2 covers 8 bases. The trim removed 7 bases at V and 6 bases at J, leaving 5 bases unmatched. CDR1 is SNHLY and CDR2 is FYNNEI in the germline V gene. The CDR3 loop spans 13 amino acids. The CDR3 nucleotides read TGTGCCAGCACACGGGAGGGGCCCAATGAGCAGTTCTTC. Encoded protein: CASTREGPNEQFF.

J is TRBJ1-2 and V is TRBV4-2, with 9 bases fitting TRBD1. V dropped 0 bases and J dropped 4; count of bases not matched to a gene: 6. The germline V gene encodes CDR1 LGHNA and CDR2 YNFKEQ. CDR3 length equals 16 residues. The CDR3 loop is CASSQETGQGTYGYTF. DNA of the CDR3: TGTGCCAGCAGCCAAGAAACAGGACAGGGGACCTATGGCTACACCTTC.

The chain joins TRBV11-3 to TRBJ2-1; 10 positions agree with TRBD1. There are 15 residues in the CDR3. Germline V CDR1 and CDR2: SGHNT, YENEEA. V gave up 3 bases and J gave up 8 bases; unmatched junction bases: 7. The CDR3: CASSFTGTGVHEQFF. CDR3 DNA: TGTGCCAGCAGCTTTACCGGGACAGGGGTCCATGAGCAGTTCTTC.

In this sample, this clone turned up a few times. The rearrangement uses TRBV5-1 and TRBJ2-7; TRBD2 agrees at 8 bases. V was clipped by 0 bases and J by 0 bases; unmatched bases: 5. CDR3 length: 16 residues. The germline V gene encodes CDR1 SGHRS and CDR2 YFSETQ. The CDR3 DNA is TGCGCCAGCAGCTTGGAGGGCGGGAGGACCTCCTACGAGCAGTACGTC. It codes for CASSLEGGRTSYEQYV.

The chain couples TRBV5-4 to TRBJ2-5, with D tentatively TRBD1 (5 bases). The CDR3 runs 14 residues. V lost 6 bases, J lost 2 bases, and 14 bases lay in between. CDR1 is SGHNT and CDR2 is YYREEE in the germline V gene (reference sequence). The chain's CDR3 is CASTKGQTQETQYF. CDR3 bases: TGTGCCAGCACCAAGGGGCAGACACAAGAGACCCAGTACTTC.

This clone appeared a single time. The V call is TRBV19, the J call TRBJ2-5; 8 bases align to TRBD1. Germline lookup yields CDR1 LNHDA and CDR2 SQIVND (reference sequence). The CDR3 sequence is 14 residues long. The V gene end was trimmed by 4 bases and the J gene end by 1 base; junction bases not matched to a gene: 2. The chain's CDR3 is CASSNTGGQETQYF. The CDR3 nucleotides are TGTGCCAGTAGTAATACAGGGGGCCAAGAGACCCAGTACTTC.

The J gene is TRBJ2-7, the V gene TRBV6-1, with 7 bases that match TRBD2. CDR3 length: 14 amino acids. In germline, CDR1 is MNHNS, CDR2 SASEGT. Germline trimming cut 7 bases from V and 5 bases from J; bases unmatched to any gene: 11. The DNA of the CDR3 is TGTGCCAGCATTTCGGCGGGGGAAGGAGACGAGCAGTACTTC. It specifies CASISAGEGDEQYF.

This clone was seen a few times. The gene calls are TRBV6-6 and TRBJ2-1, with a weak D call TRBD1 (5 bases). Trimming left V 2 bases short and J 10 bases short, with 21 bases between. Germline V gene lookup returns CDR1 MNHNY and CDR2 SVGAGI (reference sequence). CDR3 size: 16 residues. In DNA form, the CDR3 reads TGTGCCAGCAGTTACCCGAACCGAAGGGTTCAGGGAGAGCAGTTCTTC. Translated, it gives CASSYPNRRVQGEQFF.

This chain connects TRBV5-1 to TRBJ2-2; 12 bases align to TRBD1. With V trimmed by 2 bases and J by 9 bases, 8 bases remained unmatched. Germline CDR1 reads SGHRS; CDR2 reads YFSETQ. CDR3 length: 16 residues. CDR3 DNA: TGCGCCAGCAGCTTTAGCCTCGGGACAGGGGGCAGGGAGCTGTTTTTT. Translation gives CASSFSLGTGGRELFF.

This clone was recorded many times. This chain joins TRBV28 and TRBJ2-2; 9 nucleotides line up with TRBD1. The CDR3 length is 15 residues. Trimming cost V 6 bases and J 4 bases; bases outside gene matches: 6. Germline lookup yields CDR1 MDHEN and CDR2 SYDVKM. CDR3 sequence (DNA): TGTGCCAGCAGCCTGGGGACAGGGACCACCGGGGAGCTGTTTTTT. Its translation: CASSLGTGTTGELFF.